The T cell receptor (beta chain) described here comes from a study of cytomegalovirus exposure and HLA in healthy donors. Study context: Clustering assigned approximately 79% of the approximately 390 genotyped donors to the Caucasian-associated ancestry cluster.

V lost 0 bases, J lost 7 bases, and 12 bases stayed unmatched. Looked up from germline, CDR1 is SGHNT and CDR2 is YYREEE (reference sequence). This CDR3 has 17 amino acids. In the PCR, 60 Vbeta and 13 Jbeta primers were used. The data were produced by immunoSEQ multiplex PCR, yet TCRdb's version contains in-frame clones alone and is incomplete. The data contain approximately 170,000 clones, about four fifths of them singletons. The source of this sequence is a man between 45 and 60 years old in good health and CMV-seropositive. Sequenced: PBMCs. The chain employs TRBV5-4 and TRBJ1-2; 10 bases are shared with TRBD1. This chain's CDR3 is CASSLGAGRTGGFGYTF. The CDR3 bases are TGTGCCAGCAGCTTGGGGGCGGGTCGGACAGGGGGTTTTGGCTACACCTTC.